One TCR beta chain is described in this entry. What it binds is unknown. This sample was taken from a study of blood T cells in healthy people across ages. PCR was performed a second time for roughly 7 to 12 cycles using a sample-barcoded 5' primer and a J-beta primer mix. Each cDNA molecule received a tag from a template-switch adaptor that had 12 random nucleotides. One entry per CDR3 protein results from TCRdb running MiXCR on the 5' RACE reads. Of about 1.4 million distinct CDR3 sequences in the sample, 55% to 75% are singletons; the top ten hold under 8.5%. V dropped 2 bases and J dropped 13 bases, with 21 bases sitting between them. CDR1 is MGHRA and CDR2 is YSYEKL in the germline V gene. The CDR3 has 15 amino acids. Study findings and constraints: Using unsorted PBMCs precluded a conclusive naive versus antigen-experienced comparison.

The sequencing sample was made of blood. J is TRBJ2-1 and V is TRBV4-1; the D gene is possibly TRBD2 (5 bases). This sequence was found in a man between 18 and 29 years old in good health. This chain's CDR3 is CASSQTSGATGEQFF. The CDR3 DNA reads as TGCGCCAGCAGCCAAACCAGCGGAGCTACTGGTGAACAGTTCTTC.